These 23 T cell receptor beta chains originate from one sample sequenced in a study of blood T cells in healthy people across ages. The use of a sample-barcoded 5' primer and a J-beta primer mix characterized a second PCR of about 7 to 12 cycles. In TCRdb, the 5' RACE reads were re-called with MiXCR into one record per CDR3 protein. This table has about 1 million distinct CDR3 sequences, less than 50% appearing once. The sample consisted of blood. The receptors here all came from a woman aged 55 to 70 in good health.

The chain uses TRBV7-2 and TRBJ1-1, with D hard to call. The length of the CDR3 is 13 residues. The V end was cut by 5 bases, the J end by 3 bases, with 10 bases between. Germline CDR1 SGHTA, CDR2 FQGNSA. The CDR3 nucleotides are TGTGCCAGCAGCGTAGTAATAGACACTGAAGCTTTCTTT. The encoded protein is CASSVVIDTEAFF.

There are a few counts of this clonotype. This chain connects TRBV11-2 to TRBJ2-3; D is possibly TRBD2 (5 bases). This CDR3 is 15 amino acids long. The ends were cut back, 0 bases at V and 5 bases at J, with 12 bases in the middle. The germline gives CDR1 SGHAT, CDR2 FQNNGV. Written as DNA, the CDR3 is TGTGCCAGCAGCTTAGATCCAGGACTTCAAGATACGCAGTATTTT. The encoded protein is CASSLDPGLQDTQYF.

The rearrangement links TRBV14 to TRBJ2-3; perhaps TRBD2 as D (6 bases). The CDR3 totals 16 residues. The germline V and J ends were trimmed by 1 base and 1 base, with 12 bases remaining between them. Germline loops: CDR1 SGHDN, CDR2 FVKESK. The CDR3 sequence is CASSQVGGGRTDTQYF. The CDR3 DNA sequence: TGTGCCAGCAGCCAAGTGGGGGGAGGACGCACAGATACGCAGTATTTT.

This chain connects TRBV29-1 to TRBJ2-3, with a tentative D call TRBD2 (5 bases). The ends were cut back, 2 bases at V and 1 base at J, with 13 bases in the middle. The CDR3 is 15 residues long. Germline assignment: CDR1 SQVTM and CDR2 ANQGSEA. In DNA, the CDR3 is TGCAGCGTTGAACGGCGGGTTCCAGGCACAGATACGCAGTATTTT. It translates to CSVERRVPGTDTQYF.

This clonotype showed up just a few times. The chain employs TRBV12-3 or TRBV12-4 and TRBJ2-3; D is possibly TRBD2 (6 bases). This CDR3 is built from 15 residues. The germline V and J ends were trimmed by 5 bases and 0 bases, with 12 bases remaining between them. CDR3 sequence: CASSNGGGSTDTQYF. CDR3 bases: TGTGCCAGCAGTAACGGCGGAGGGAGCACAGATACGCAGTATTTT.

CDR3 protein: CASSHRHGNEQYF. In DNA, the CDR3 is TGTGCCAGCAGCCACCGGCACGGCAATGAGCAGTACTTC. The rearrangement joins TRBV3-1 to TRBJ2-5; D uncertain. Germline V lookup: CDR1 LGHDT, CDR2 YNNKEL (reference sequence). There are 13 residues in the CDR3. The V gene lost 3 bases and the J gene lost 11 bases, with 16 bases spanning the gap.

The CDR3 reads CASSPRVTNTEAFF. In DNA form, the CDR3 reads TGTGCCAGCAGTCCCCGGGTTACGAACACTGAAGCTTTCTTT. V gene TRBV12-3 or TRBV12-4 combines with J gene TRBJ1-1; no definite D call. The CDR3 spans 14 residues. The germline V and J ends were trimmed by 5 bases and 1 base, with 11 bases remaining between them.

This clonotype appeared a few times. The chain joins TRBV7-3 to TRBJ2-3, with D perhaps TRBD2 (6 bases). CDR3 size: 14 residues. Germline CDR1 is SGHTA and CDR2 is FQGTGA. Deletions cut 2 bases from V and 2 bases from J, with 8 bases between. The CDR3 here is CASSLRGNTDTQYF. The DNA of the CDR3 is TGTGCCAGCAGCTTACGCGGGAACACAGATACGCAGTATTTT. Full variable domain (outside the CDR3, taken from reference TRBV7-3 and TRBJ2-3): GAGVSQTPSNKVTEKGKYVELRCDPISGHTALYWYRQSLGQGPEFLIYFQGTGAADDSGLPNDRFFAVRPEGSVSTLKIQRTERGDSAVYLCASSLRGNTDTQYFGPGTRLTVL.

V usage is TRBV27 and J usage is TRBJ2-7; no clear D gene. Deletions cut 5 bases from V and 3 bases from J, with 17 bases between. Germline V gives CDR1 MNHEY, CDR2 SMNVEV (reference sequence). The CDR3 loop spans 15 amino acids. This CDR3 is CASSPVRLSVYEQYF. CDR3 bases: TGTGCCAGCAGTCCCGTGCGTCTTTCTGTCTACGAGCAGTACTTC.

V usage is TRBV12-3 or TRBV12-4 and J usage is TRBJ2-7; maybe TRBD2 (6 bases). Trimming removed 10 bases from V and 2 bases from J, with 12 bases in between. This CDR3 has 12 amino acids. The CDR3 DNA reads TGTGCCACAGGTAGCGGAGCCTACGAGCAGTACTTC. It specifies CATGSGAYEQYF.

This chain connects TRBV20-1 to TRBJ2-1; possible D gene TRBD2, 5 bases. The CDR3 length is 12 residues. The ends were cut back, 6 bases at V and 10 bases at J, with 16 bases in the middle. Germline CDR1 reads DFQATT; CDR2 reads SNEGSKA (reference sequence). CDR3 coding DNA: TGCAGTGCACTCGGACGTTGGGAGGAGCAGTTCTTC. This codes for CSALGRWEEQFF.

J is TRBJ2-5 and V is TRBV27, with D tentatively TRBD1 (6 bases). TRBJ2-7 matches the DNA end more closely, so the J call is doubtful. The CDR3 has 14 amino acids. Germline V gene sequence: CDR1 MNHEY, CDR2 SMNVEV (reference sequence). CDR3 sequence reads: CASSPAPTGHEQYF. DNA of the CDR3: TGTGCCAGCAGCCCGGCCCCTACAGGGCACGAGCAGTACTTC.

V usage is TRBV20-1 and J usage is TRBJ2-3, with no clear D. The germline V and J ends were trimmed by 3 bases and 6 bases, with 22 bases remaining between them. The CDR3 spans 16 residues. Germline CDR1 is DFQATT and CDR2 is SNEGSKA (reference sequence). The CDR3 region is CSASGDRILDWDTQYF. DNA of the CDR3: TGCAGTGCTAGTGGAGACCGCATTTTGGATTGGGATACGCAGTATTTT.

This clonotype showed up just a few times. The chain couples TRBV27 to TRBJ1-5, with a tentative D call TRBD1 (5 bases). The V and J ends lost 6 bases and 2 bases respectively, with 11 bases between them. The germline V gene has CDR1 MNHEY and CDR2 SMNVEV (reference sequence). The CDR3 loop spans 14 amino acids. The CDR3 sequence: CASRGGVGNQPQHF. CDR3 DNA: TGTGCCAGCAGGGGAGGGGTGGGCAATCAGCCCCAGCATTTT.

This clonotype was seen a few times. V usage is TRBV14 and J usage is TRBJ2-5; D assignment may be TRBD1 or TRBD2 (5 bases each). V was pared by 0 bases and J by 11 bases, with 16 bases between. The CDR3 runs 14 residues. Germline lookup yields CDR1 SGHDN and CDR2 FVKESK. CDR3 in DNA: TGTGCCAGCAGCCAAGATTGGGACCCTAAGGAGCAGTACTTC. Translation: CASSQDWDPKEQYF.

The V and J genes are TRBV20-1 and TRBJ1-5; D remains unclear. The CDR3 is 16 amino acids. The germline V gene encodes CDR1 DFQATT and CDR2 SNEGSKA (reference sequence). V was pared by 1 base and J by 2 bases, with 15 bases between. The CDR3 bases are TGCAGTGCTAGAGTCGCTTCGGGTTTTGGCAATCAGCCCCAGCATTTT. It is translated as CSARVASGFGNQPQHF.

In this sample, this clonotype turned up a few times. The J gene is TRBJ2-7, the V gene TRBV29-1; 7 bases match TRBD1. The V and J ends lost 5 bases and 3 bases, in that order; junction bases with no gene match: 4. The CDR3 runs 12 residues. Germline V lookup: CDR1 SQVTM, CDR2 ANQGSEA. CDR3 nucleotides: TGCAGCGTTATCGCAGGGGGCTACGAGCAGTACTTC. Amino acid sequence: CSVIAGGYEQYF.

V and J are TRBV4-1 and TRBJ2-4, with D possibly matching TRBD1 (6 bases). Germline V gene lookup returns CDR1 MGHRA and CDR2 YSYEKL. The CDR3 contains 15 residues. V was cut by 4 bases and J by 6 bases, with 16 bases left in between. The CDR3 is CASSPPEQGRNIQYF. Written as DNA, the CDR3 is TGCGCCAGCAGCCCCCCCGAGCAGGGGCGAAACATTCAGTACTTC.

This clonotype was found once. CDR3 amino acids: CASRQTGSSYEQYF. For the CDR3, the DNA is TGTGCCAGCAGACAGACTGGTTCGTCCTACGAGCAGTACTTC. The gene calls are TRBV12-3 or TRBV12-4 and TRBJ2-7; the D is unclear. This CDR3 has 14 amino acids. V was clipped by 6 bases and J by 1 base, with 13 bases between them.

The chain has TRBV4-2 and TRBJ2-1, with 13 bases lining up with TRBD2. The CDR3 totals 17 residues. The V gene end was trimmed by 3 bases and the J gene end by 5 bases; junction bases not matched to a gene: 7. In germline, CDR1 is LGHNA, CDR2 YNFKEQ. DNA for the CDR3: TGTGCCAGCAGCCAGGAGCCGGGACTAGCGGGAAACAATGAGCAGTTCTTC. Its translation: CASSQEPGLAGNNEQFF.

This clonotype was counted only a few times. The chain is built from TRBV14 and TRBJ2-5; no reliable D call. CDR1 and CDR2 from the germline V gene are SGHDN and FVKESK. The CDR3 has 13 amino acids. Trimming took off 3 bases at V and 5 bases at J, with 10 bases between the two ends. CDR3 amino acids: CASSQSAFETQYF. DNA for the CDR3: TGTGCCAGCAGCCAGTCAGCATTCGAGACCCAGTACTTC.

The J gene is TRBJ2-7, the V gene TRBV21-1; TRBD2 is the table's D call and was not checked against the DNA. TRBV21-1 is a pseudogene locus. This CDR3 has 16 amino acids. CDR3 loop: CASRPPLAGLLYEQYF. The CDR3 DNA reads TGTGCCAGCCGGCCCCCACTAGCGGGGCTACTCTACGAGCAGTACTTC.

V gene TRBV19 combines with J gene TRBJ2-4; TRBD2 agrees at 7 bases. This CDR3 is built from 15 residues. With V trimmed by 3 bases and J by 5 bases, 7 bases remained unmatched. From germline, CDR1 is LNHDA and CDR2 SQIVND (reference sequence). The CDR3 spells CASSIRTGGENIQYF. CDR3 DNA: TGTGCCAGTAGTATCCGGACGGGAGGTGAAAACATTCAGTACTTC.